This T cell receptor (beta chain) derives from a study of early T cells in non-severe SARS-CoV-2 infection. Study details: The chains were unpaired, and the sequenced material was bulk RNA from unsorted whole blood. General study results and limits: Private and CD4 specificities were missed by VDJdb matching, which favored anti-spike CD8 responses.

In germline, CDR1 is SGHVS, CDR2 FNYEAQ. There are 14 residues in the CDR3. The germline V and J ends were trimmed by 1 base and 3 bases, with 7 bases remaining between them. Each cDNA molecule carried a unique molecular identifier. TCRdb used MiXCR to reprocess the 5' RACE reads, holding one entry per CDR3 protein. The repertoire consists of tens of thousands of distinct CDR3 sequences, with 8.5% to 10% occurring once and the leading ten covering about 6.1%. The table lists this clonotype with a few counts. Its cognate antigen is unknown. Material for sequencing was whole blood. The rearrangement joins TRBV7-6 to TRBJ2-1; D not resolved. This receptor was identified in an adult who was a healthcare worker with PCR-confirmed SARS-CoV-2 infection or an uninfected control (not recorded which). The CDR3: CASSLVADYNEQFF. As DNA, the CDR3 is TGTGCCAGCAGCTTAGTGGCCGACTACAATGAGCAGTTCTTC.